Listed here is a single T cell receptor (beta chain). Compared with germline, one end of the junction differs, possibly owing to a read error. The sample belongs to a study of blood T cells in healthy people across ages. Next came a second PCR, run for about 7 to 12 cycles, which used a sample-barcoded 5' primer along with a J-beta primer mix. A template-switch adaptor with 12 random nucleotides tagged each cDNA molecule. Each CDR3 protein gets one entry after TCRdb re-called the 5' RACE reads with MiXCR. The data contain about 680,000 distinct CDR3 sequences, 45% to 50% of them singletons. The CDR3 is made up of 15 amino acids. Germline CDR1 DFQATT, CDR2 SNEGSKA (reference sequence).

J is TRBJ2-7 and V is TRBV20-1, with D possibly being TRBD2 (7 bases). The sequencing sample was made of blood. This clonotype was sampled from a woman aged 55-69 years in good health. The CDR3 nucleotides are TGCAGTGCTAGAGGTGGGACGGGGGGCTCCCACGAGCAGTACTTC. Translated: CSARGGTGGSHEQYF.